These T cell receptor beta chains were read from a single sample in a study of regulatory T cells in long-lasting Graves disease. TCRdb itself ran the multiplex PCR reads through MiXCR, one entry per CDR3 protein. The sample has under 450,000 distinct CDR3 sequences; approximately 25% are singletons. The source was peripheral blood mononuclear cells (PBMCs), collected when the disease was refractory, from a patient treated with antithyroid drugs. The receptors shown here come from a middle-aged woman with Graves disease. The CDR3 runs from the conserved cysteine through the conserved F or W. A D gene is named only where the DNA matches it firmly. Part of the rows lack a size; the others show once, few, many or a class for expanded clones.

d_call j_call clone_size v_call cdr3_nt cdr3_aa
NA TRBJ2-6 NA TRBV5-1 TGCGCCAGCAGCCCACTGGACAGCAGCTCTGGGGCCAACGTCCTGACTTTC CASSPLDSSSGANVLTF
NA TRBJ2-5 NA TRBV10-3 TGTGCCATCAGTGAGTCGGTGTTGCGGGAAAAAGAGACCCAGTACTTC CAISESVLREKETQYF
TRBD2 TRBJ2-5 NA TRBV18 TGTGCCAGCTCACCACGTAGCGGGAGCCAAGAGACCCAGTACTTC CASSPRSGSQETQYF
TRBD1 TRBJ1-1 NA TRBV3-1 TGTGCCAGCAGCCTAATGGACAGGCCCGGGACTGAAGCTTTCTTT CASSLMDRPGTEAFF
NA TRBJ1-4 many TRBV27 TGTGCCAGCAGCCCATTAACTAATGAAAAACTGTTTTTT CASSPLTNEKLFF
TRBD2 TRBJ2-7 few TRBV20-1 TGCAGTGCTAGAGATAAAGCGGGAGTGAGCTACGAGCAGTACTTC CSARDKAGVSYEQYF
TRBD1 TRBJ1-5 few TRBV20-1 TGCAGTGCGAGGACAGGAATCTATAGCAATCAGCCCCAGCATTTT CSARTGIYSNQPQHF
NA TRBJ1-5 many TRBV7-9 TGTGCCAGCAGCTTCGGGGATAGCAATCAGCCCCAGCATTTT CASSFGDSNQPQHF
NA TRBJ2-3 few TRBV12-3/TRBV12-4 TGTGCCAGCAGTACAGAGCCCCGGGATACGCAGTATTTT CASSTEPRDTQYF
NA TRBJ2-7 many TRBV28 TGTGCCAGCGGGCAGGCCCTACCTGTATACGAGCAGTACTTC CASGQALPVYEQYF
NA TRBJ2-2 many TRBV11-2 TGTGCCAGCAGCTTTTTAGGTGGGGAGAACACCGGGGAGCTGTTTTTT CASSFLGGENTGELFF
NA TRBJ2-5 NA TRBV29-1 TGCAGCGTTGAAGACGGACCCGGACAAGAGACCCAGTACTTC CSVEDGPGQETQYF
TRBD1 TRBJ2-1 NA TRBV12-3/TRBV12-4 TGTGCCAGCAGCAACCGGGACAGGGAGCAGTTCTTC CASSNRDREQFF
TRBD2 TRBJ2-7 many TRBV28 TGTGCCAGCAGCCCCCTACATTGGGGGGGTTCCTACGAGCAGTACTTC CASSPLHWGGSYEQYF
NA TRBJ1-4 few TRBV4-2 TGTGCCAGCAGCCCATCTAATGAAAAACTGTTTTTT CASSPSNEKLFF
NA TRBJ2-7 few TRBV10-3 TGTGCCATCAGTGAGTCGACCGGGGGCAAGGACGAGCAGTACTTC CAISESTGGKDEQYF
NA TRBJ2-4 NA TRBV20-1 TGCAGTGCTAGACTTGGCCGCAGGGGCGGAAACATTCAGTACTTC CSARLGRRGGNIQYF
NA TRBJ2-7 once TRBV18 TGTGCCAGCTCACCAACCCTCTCCTACGAGCAGTACTTC CASSPTLSYEQYF
TRBD2 TRBJ2-7 NA TRBV28 TGTGCCAGCAGCCAAGCCGCTAGCGGGAGGGTAAGCGAGCAGTACTTC CASSQAASGRVSEQYF
NA TRBJ2-6 few TRBV4-1 TGCGCCAGCAGCCGGGGTCTTCGGGGAAAGCCTGGGGCCAACGTCCTGACTTTC CASSRGLRGKPGANVLTF
NA TRBJ2-5 few TRBV30 TGTGCCTGGTCCAGAATCCAAGAGACCCAGTACTTC CAWSRIQETQYF
NA TRBJ1-4 NA TRBV5-1 TGCGCCAGCAGCTTGTGGTCGATGGCAACTAATGAAAAACTGTTTTTT CASSLWSMATNEKLFF
NA TRBJ2-5 many TRBV7-3 TGTGCCAGCAGCCTCGATGGAGAAGAGACCCAGTACTTC CASSLDGEETQYF
TRBD1 TRBJ1-5 few TRBV5-5 TGTGCCTGCCTCCCCGGGACAGTGGTGATTCAGCCCCAGCATTTT CACLPGTVVIQPQHF
NA TRBJ1-1 many TRBV2 TGTGCCAGACGTTCAGTGAACACTGAAGCTTTCTTT CARRSVNTEAFF
TRBD1 TRBJ2-2 many TRBV28 TGTGCCAGCAGTTTATCCGGGACAGGGATTGCCGGGGAGCTGTTTTTT CASSLSGTGIAGELFF
NA TRBJ2-6 many TRBV5-6 TGTGCCAGCAGCTTGGGGACTGGGGCCAACGTCCTGACTTTC CASSLGTGANVLTF
TRBD1 TRBJ2-1 NA TRBV29-1 TGCAGCGTGGGACAGGGGGAGGGGGGATGGGAGCAGTTCTTC CSVGQGEGGWEQFF
TRBD2 TRBJ2-3 few TRBV10-3 TGTGCCATCAGTGAGTTGACTAGCGGGGCCACAGATACGCAGTATTTT CAISELTSGATDTQYF
TRBD1 TRBJ1-2 many TRBV5-1 TGCGCCAGCAGCCGGGACAGGGCAAACTATGGCTACACCTTC CASSRDRANYGYTF
TRBD1 TRBJ2-4 few TRBV9 TGTGCCAGCAGCCCACCCGGACAGGGCTTAGCCAAAAACATTCAGTACTTC CASSPPGQGLAKNIQYF
NA TRBJ1-1 many TRBV7-9 TGTGCCAGCAGCCTAAATAAGGGCACTGAAGCTTTCTTT CASSLNKGTEAFF
TRBD1 TRBJ1-5 NA TRBV20-1 TGCAGTGCGCCCGGACAGGTTAGCAATCAGCCCCAGCATTTT CSAPGQVSNQPQHF
NA TRBJ1-1 NA TRBV5-1 TGCGCCAGCAGCCCCGAAGGAGAGATGAACACTGAAGCTTTCTTT CASSPEGEMNTEAFF
NA TRBJ2-7 many TRBV6-1 TGTGCCAGCAGGACCGACTTCCCAAATTCCTACGAGCAGTACTTC CASRTDFPNSYEQYF
NA TRBJ2-1 few TRBV5-4 TGTGCCAGCAGCCACGGCAGGCTTGACAATGAGCAGTTCTTC CASSHGRLDNEQFF
TRBD2 TRBJ2-7 few TRBV19 TGTGCCAGTACCCGGACTAGCGGCCTCTCCTACGAGCAGTACTTC CASTRTSGLSYEQYF
TRBD1 TRBJ2-2 NA TRBV6-1 TGTGCCAGCAGTCTGGACAGGGTGAACACCGGGGAGCTGTTTTTT CASSLDRVNTGELFF
NA TRBJ1-1 NA TRBV7-2 TGTGCCAGCAGCTTCATTACAGGATATGAAGCTTTCTTT CASSFITGYEAFF
NA TRBJ2-5 many TRBV15 TGTGCCACCAGCAGAGATATTGCTGAAGAGACCCAGTACTTC CATSRDIAEETQYF
NA TRBJ1-6 once TRBV28 TGTGCCAGCAGCTCGGGGAGGGGGGCTAATTCACCCCTCCACTTT CASSSGRGANSPLHF
NA TRBJ2-7 NA TRBV3-1 TGTGCCAGCAGCCAAGTACCTTTCTCCTACGAGCAGTACTTC CASSQVPFSYEQYF
NA TRBJ2-4 many TRBV6-5 TGTGCCAGCAGTTACGTTTCGCCAGTCACATCCAAAAACATTCAGTACTTC CASSYVSPVTSKNIQYF
NA TRBJ2-2 NA TRBV6-4 TGTGCCAGCAGTGACTCAGGGGATGGCGGGGAGCTGTTTTTT CASSDSGDGGELFF
NA TRBJ2-1 few TRBV11-2 TGTGCCAGCAGCTTATACACCGGGCGGGGTAATGAGCAGTTCTTC CASSLYTGRGNEQFF
NA TRBJ2-5 many TRBV15 TGTGCCACCAGCAGAGTTTTAGGGGAGACCCAGTACTTC CATSRVLGETQYF
NA TRBJ1-5 few TRBV11-3 TGTGCCAGCAGCTTAGTTGAGACGACAAAGACTTCGGGAAATAGCAATCAGCCCCAGCATTTT CASSLVETTKTSGNSNQPQHF
TRBD2 TRBJ2-7 NA TRBV7-9 TGTGCCAGCAGCCCGCGCGGGAGTGGATCCTACGAGCAGTACTTC CASSPRGSGSYEQYF
TRBD1 TRBJ1-1 many TRBV6-1 TGTGCCAGCAGTGAAGCGCAGGAGACAGGGGGCGATTCCACTGAAGCTTTCTTT CASSEAQETGGDSTEAFF
TRBD1 TRBJ1-1 NA TRBV7-9 TGTGCCAGCAGCTTGGAGGGGGCAGTCACTGAAGCTTTCTTT CASSLEGAVTEAFF
TRBD2 TRBJ2-3 NA TRBV6-2/TRBV6-3 TGTGCCAGCAGTGAAGCCTTCCGGACTAGCGAGGGGGATACGCAGTATTTT CASSEAFRTSEGDTQYF
NA TRBJ2-7 NA TRBV10-1 TGCGCCAGCAGTGAGTCGCAGGGATCCCCGGGGCAGTACTTC CASSESQGSPGQYF
NA TRBJ2-2 many TRBV12-3/TRBV12-4 TGTGCCAGCAGTTTAGCGGGAGCGGCCGGGGAGCTGTTTTTT CASSLAGAAGELFF
NA TRBJ2-7 NA TRBV20-1 TGCAGTGCTAAACCCCCTTCAAAGGGATCCGAGCAGTACTTC CSAKPPSKGSEQYF